This T cell receptor (beta chain) was recorded in a study of T cell responses to AZD1222 COVID-19 vaccine. Study conclusions and caveats: Donor demographics were predominantly white British with a female majority; clonal diversity may be underestimated. Spike regions recognized by vaccine-associated CD4 TCRs spanned the protein, led by 160-218 and 743-854. Repertoires were obtained solely post-peak T cell response.

In the case of this clone: Its cognate antigen is unknown.

Here immunoSEQ multiplex PCR was the method, and the copy in TCRdb shows in-frame clones only, minus some. The repertoire holds about 120,000 clones, 80% to 90% seen once, with 2.4% in the top ten. Sequences were derived from peripheral blood, sampled on day 0 of AZD1222 vaccination. The source of this sequence is an adult in good health.

The CDR3 DNA sequence: TGTGCCAGCAGCCCCTACTTAGTTGGGAACACTGAAGCTTTCTTT. Encoded protein: CASSPYLVGNTEAFF. This chain connects TRBV9 to TRBJ1-1, with D uncertain. Trimming pared 4 bases from V and 1 base from J, leaving 14 bases between. The germline CDR1 and CDR2 sequences are SGDLS and YYNGEE. The CDR3 is 15 residues long.